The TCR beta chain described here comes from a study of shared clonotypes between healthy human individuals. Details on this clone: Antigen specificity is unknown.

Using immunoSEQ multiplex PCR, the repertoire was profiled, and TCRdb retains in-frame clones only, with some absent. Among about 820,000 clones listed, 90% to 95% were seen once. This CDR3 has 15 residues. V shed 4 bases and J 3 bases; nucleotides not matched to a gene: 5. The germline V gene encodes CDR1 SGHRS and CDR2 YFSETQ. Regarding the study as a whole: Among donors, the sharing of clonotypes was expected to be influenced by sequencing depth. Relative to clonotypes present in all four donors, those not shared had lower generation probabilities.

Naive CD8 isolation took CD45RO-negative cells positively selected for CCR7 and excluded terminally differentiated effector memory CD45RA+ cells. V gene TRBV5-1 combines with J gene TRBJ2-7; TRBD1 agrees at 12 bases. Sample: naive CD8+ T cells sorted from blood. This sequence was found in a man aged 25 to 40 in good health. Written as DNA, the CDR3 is TGCGCCAGCAGCCCCGGGACAGGGGGCGTCTACGAGCAGTACTTC. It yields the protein CASSPGTGGVYEQYF. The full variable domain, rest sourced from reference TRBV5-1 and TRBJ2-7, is KAGVTQTPRYLIKTRGQQVTLSCSPISGHRSVSWYQQTPGQGLQFLFEYFSETQRNKGNFPGRFSGRQFSNSRSEMNVSTLELGDSALYLCASSPGTGGVYEQYFGPGTRLTVT.